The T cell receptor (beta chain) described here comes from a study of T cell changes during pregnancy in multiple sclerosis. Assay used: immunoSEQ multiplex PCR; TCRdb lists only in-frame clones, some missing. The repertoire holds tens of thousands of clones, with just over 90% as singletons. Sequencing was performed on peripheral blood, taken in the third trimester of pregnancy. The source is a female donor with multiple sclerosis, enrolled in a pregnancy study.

The CDR3 nucleotides read TGTGCCAGCAGCTTACGACAGGGTGTCACTGAAGCTTTCTTT. Encoded protein: CASSLRQGVTEAFF. This chain links TRBV7-2 with TRBJ1-1; 7 bases fit TRBD1. After removal of 2 bases from V and 4 bases from J, the junction contained 4 bases not matched to a gene. Germline lookup yields CDR1 SGHTA and CDR2 FQGNSA. This CDR3 spans 14 amino acids.